This T cell receptor beta chain was captured in a study of cytomegalovirus exposure and HLA in healthy donors listed by TCRdb under 2017. About the study as a whole: An earlier analysis of about 530 of the donors reported 250 to 300 Gb of sequence data and 117 million unique TCR beta sequences obtained from some 200 million T cells. An early release that covered 640 HLA-typed donors contained around 300 gigabases of sequencing data and 85 million to 100 million unique TCR sequences. Among the roughly 400 genotyped donors, around 81% belonged to the genetic ancestry cluster associated with self-reported Caucasian donors. The aim of the study was to test whether cataloging public T cell receptors could identify signatures of past pathogen exposure. The study used immunosequencing to profile the T cell repertoires of approximately 630 subjects and linked those repertoires to cytomegalovirus serostatus. Besides the first cohort of 666 subjects, a separate validation cohort made up of 120 different subjects was used. The study combined high-throughput TCR immunosequencing, statistical association of individual TCRs with disease status, and machine learning to predict cytomegalovirus infection status. A later analysis re-analyzed previously published TCR beta repertoires from roughly 690 donors and added high-resolution HLA genotyping to study TCR occurrence patterns. Rather than using new phenotypic data, the later analysis identified candidate immune exposures from TCR beta sequences and from how often those sequences occurred across donors. An earlier analysis of 587 of the donors used high-throughput TCR beta sequencing to judge whether each TCR beta V gene segment behaved as functional or pseudogenic. Donor age, sex, ethnicity and CMV serostatus were compiled alongside the repertoire data. Genome-wide SNP genotypes for about three fifths of the 666 donors were used in a later genetic analysis, which treated that subset as a discovery cohort. All discovery cohort repertoires had been generated using a single sequencing platform. HLA typing covered class I and class II loci at four-digit resolution. Typing coverage differed by locus: A, B, C, DRB1 and DQB1 were typed in roughly 620-630 donors, DQA1 in about 510, DPA1 in around 610, and DPB1 in roughly 470. Because of strong linkage in the cohort, four to six DR-DQ haplotypes were treated as single units for association and clustering. Across around 400 genotyped donors of the cohort, an average of about 250,000 unique TCR beta nucleotide sequences per donor were sequenced, and approximately 17% of those sequences were non-productive. The research as a whole found: The only immune exposure information available for the cohort was CMV serostatus. In a later analysis, the rate of TCR association differed among HLA loci, with DRB1 alleles having the most associated TCRs and HLA-C alleles having the fewest. In an earlier analysis of over 550 of the donors, most TCR beta V segments were observed in productive rearrangements about 87% or about 30% of the time, broadly matching IMGT annotations. A later analysis found that HLA-associated TCR beta chains were more clonally expanded and had lower generation probabilities than equally common non-associated chains. A later genetic analysis reported fewer N-insertions in productive TCRs among donors in an Asian-associated ancestry cluster than the roughly 720-donor mean. Because counts were too low, roughly 16 rarely observed V segments, including chromosome 9 orphons, were left out of the earlier analysis of several hundred of the donors. According to the authors, the approach could potentially be generalized to other disease states and immunological phenotypes. Most CMV-associated TCR beta chains appeared to be HLA-restricted in a later analysis, and the HLA associations seemed to be driven largely by CMV exposure. The study listed 150 to 200 TCR beta chains as associated with cytomegalovirus. A cluster of highly shared sequence variants was judged likely to be a technical artifact of the sequencing pipeline. Cytomegalovirus status was reported to be diagnosed by the classifier with high specificity and sensitivity in both the original and validation cohorts. The presence/absence analyses assumed that sequencing depth was roughly uniform across donors, and that assumption may not be true. When HLA alleles, especially DR and DQ, strongly co-occurred, TCR associations were difficult to assign to individual alleles. Three of the identified cytomegalovirus-associated TCR beta chains were confirmed in vitro to be specific for cytomegalovirus antigens. In a later analysis, several top co-occurrence clusters were reported to appear linked to parvovirus B19, influenza, CMV and Epstein-Barr virus. HLA typing was unavailable for some donors at each locus, so association tests used only the typed subset. V-gene and J-gene trimming of TCR beta chains was associated with a missense DCLRE1C variant in a later genetic analysis, and the association was replicated in an independent cohort. Most TCR sequences were observed very rarely across donors, whereas some public TCRs were present in many individuals. Linkage disequilibrium might explain the correlated functional status among segregating V segments, but an unknown experimental factor could not be ruled out. Some IMGT-functional V segments, including TRBV6-2 and TRBV6-3, could not be told apart with the 87-base-pair reads, so those segments were excluded. At a false discovery rate of 0.05, a later analysis linked fewer than 20,000 TCR beta sequences to specific HLA alleles. A further reported finding was that TCR beta sequences accurately predicted the HLA-A and HLA-B alleles for most subjects in the first cohort. Only TCR beta chains were sequenced in this cohort, and the absence of alpha or paired-chain data limited detectable features.

The CDR3 numbers 12 residues from cysteine through phenylalanine. The DNA shown is the 36-base CDR3, in frame from base 1. Germline trimming amounts to 3 bases on V and 9 bases on J, with 7 as the count of junction bases outside the gene matches. CDR1 and CDR2, per the germline V gene (reference sequence), are GTSNPN and SVGIG. Turning to this clone: No antigen is known for it. Base qualities were left out, and no much larger clone turns up one base away.

The cohort was made up of about 670 healthy bone marrow donors. At the time of sampling, all cohort members were nominally healthy, though unrecorded immune exposures were likely present. The donor was CMV seropositive and belonged to the group of 250 to 300 seropositive cohort members. Every donor gave a peripheral blood sample, and the peripheral blood mononuclear cells from that sample were used for TCR beta sequencing. Genomic DNA extraction from the blood cell samples was performed with the Qiagen DNeasy Blood Extraction Kit. Preparation of the library involved the immunoSEQ multiplex PCR assay. The multiplex PCR relied on a mix of 60 forward primers for TCR Vbeta segments and 13 reverse primers for TCR Jbeta segments. The CDR3 region of rearranged TCR beta genes was amplified from genomic DNA by a multiplex PCR assay. Amplified TCR beta libraries were sequenced as 87-base-pair reads on the Illumina HiSeq System. On the study's bioinformatics: Across the roughly 600 repertoires, a later analysis counted tens of millions of unique TCR beta chains, about 10 million of which were shared by at least two donors. Raw reads were error-corrected and collapsed into unique sequences with a nearest-neighbor algorithm that merged closely related sequences to remove PCR and sequencing errors. CDR3 sequences were aligned to IMGT reference sequences to assign V, D and J gene segments. For a sequence to be retained, at least a six-nucleotide match to both a V gene segment and a J gene segment was required. Rearrangements were called productive when the CDR3 lacked stop codons and stayed in frame with V and J; all others were non-productive. CDR3 was defined by IMGT convention, running from the second conserved V-encoded cysteine to the conserved J-encoded phenylalanine. In an earlier analysis of roughly 580 of the donors, sequences lacking an unambiguous match to a single V gene segment were excluded. In an earlier analysis of more than 500 of the donors, a V segment was called functional when productive rearrangements were above 56.7%, and segregating when the standard deviation between donors exceeded 5%. A statistical classification framework was developed to diagnose cytomegalovirus status using the catalog of TCR beta chain sequences. V and J gene assignment, in a later analysis, came from comparing TCR nucleotide sequences with IMGT/GENE-DB human TR gene sequences. In a later analysis, CDR3 sequences and most-parsimonious VDJ recombination scenarios were assigned using the TCRdist pipeline. In a later analysis, each TCR beta chain was defined by its CDR3 amino acid sequence together with its V-gene family, and reads without a unique V-gene family were excluded. A later analysis removed several hundred highly shared, low-generation-probability nucleotide sequences to deal with suspected cross-contamination and a sequencing artifact. In a later analysis, a clonal expansion index for each public chain was calculated from normalized within-repertoire ranks of inferred template counts. Generation probabilities in a later analysis came from a VDJ recombination model fitted to out-of-frame rearrangements, and those results were checked against IGoR. In a later analysis, TCR-TCR, TCR-HLA and TCR-CMV co-occurrence was scored with hypergeometric tests, and a repertoire-size bias correction was applied to TCR pairs. False discovery rates were estimated in a later analysis by permuting HLA or CMV assignments 20 times. In a later analysis, co-occurring TCRs were grouped using DBSCAN, and TCRdist sequence similarity was added for clustering within HLA-allele-positive subsets. Co-occurrence clustering excluded repertoires with fewer than 30,000 or more than 120,000 public chains, plus five with anomalous nucleotide sharing. What TCRdb holds here is the immuneACCESS table cut down to in-frame rearrangements. Part of the clones is not present; checked against another copy, under half of the missing clones reflect an unresolved V gene, and the others are unexplained. V, J and clone size derive from that table, while D and trimming were established from the DNA sequence. The table for this sample lists approximately 140,000 clones; roughly 80% of them were counted only once. The top ten hold roughly 6.7% of the sample.

The sequence was collected from a woman in her thirties or forties in good health and CMV-seropositive. The sample comprised PBMCs. This chain joins TRBV30 to TRBJ2-7; 8 middle bases align to TRBD1. The bases read TGTGCCTGGAGCGCGACCGGGACAGGGCAGTACTTC. The encoded protein is CAWSATGTGQYF. Full variable domain (CDR3 extended with the reference TRBV30 and TRBJ2-7 proteins): SQTIHQWPATLVQPVGSPLSLECTVEGTSNPNLYWYRQAAGRGLQLLFYSVGIGQISSEVPQNLSASRPQDRQFILSSKKLLLSDSGFYLCAWSATGTGQYFGPGTRLTVT.